The 14 T cell receptor beta chains listed next were all sequenced from one sample in a study of T cell repertoires in cytomegalovirus infection. TCRdb recomputed calls from the reads with MiXCR, one row per CDR3 protein. This sample carries about 490,000 distinct CDR3 sequences, around 11% of them seen once, and the ten largest clones take roughly a tenth. The specimen sequenced was PBMCs. These receptors all come from a human donor in good health (CMV status not recorded). Some clones in this sample may be carry-over from other donors' samples.

The V and J genes are TRBV28 and TRBJ1-2; 8 bases fit TRBD1. Germline CDR1 MDHEN, CDR2 SYDVKM. The CDR3 runs 15 residues. V trimming: 5 bases; J trimming: 3 bases; junction bases outside the gene matches: 8. CDR3 nucleotide sequence: TGTGCCAGCAGTCCCCCGGCAGGGGGCGACTATGGCTACACCTTC. Protein sequence: CASSPPAGGDYGYTF.

This clonotype came up a few times. The CDR3 DNA reads as TGCGCCAGCAGCTTGGAGGGGACAGCGATTAATGAAAAACTGTTTTTT. It specifies CASSLEGTAINEKLFF. V usage is TRBV5-1 and J usage is TRBJ1-4; 7 bases fit TRBD1. Trimming took 0 bases from V and 4 from J; bases not matched to a gene: 6. The CDR3 covers 16 residues. Germline values: CDR1 SGHRS, CDR2 YFSETQ.

The rearrangement links TRBV28 to TRBJ2-7; 8 bases line up with TRBD2. The germline V gene has CDR1 MDHEN and CDR2 SYDVKM. This CDR3 comprises 15 residues. With 7 bases clipped from V and 4 bases from J, the junction kept 12 bases outside the gene matches. Here the CDR3 reads CASTPHGLAQYEQYF. The CDR3 bases are TGTGCCAGCACTCCCCATGGACTAGCCCAATACGAGCAGTACTTC.

This clonotype has a count of ten or more. The chain recombines TRBV12-3 or TRBV12-4 with TRBJ1-1; D is undetermined. Trimming shortened V by 6 bases and J by 5 bases, and 7 bases separated the two germline ends. The CDR3 length is 11 residues. The CDR3 DNA follows: TGTGCCAGCAGCACGGTTACTGAAGCTTTCTTT. Protein: CASSTVTEAFF.

This clonotype appeared a few times. The rearrangement links TRBV3-1 to TRBJ2-3; 8 bases map to TRBD2. The CDR3 contains 14 residues. The trim removed 1 base at V and 7 bases at J, leaving 4 bases unmatched. Germline V gene sequence: CDR1 LGHDT, CDR2 YNNKEL (reference sequence). The CDR3 is CASSQALADYTQYF. DNA of the CDR3: TGTGCCAGCAGCCAAGCACTAGCGGATTATACGCAGTATTTT.

Many counts were recorded for this clonotype. The CDR3 DNA reads as TGTGCCATCCTTCAGGGGAACACCGGGGAGCTGTTTTTT. This sequence encodes CAILQGNTGELFF. This rearrangement joins TRBV10-3 to TRBJ2-2, with D maybe TRBD1 (5 bases). The CDR3 is 13 residues long. Germline CDR1 and CDR2: ENHRY and SYGVKD. The V end lost 8 bases, the J end lost 1 base, and 8 bases lay between the germline ends.

This clonotype was recorded at least ten times. The chain carries TRBV20-1 and TRBJ1-5, with 9 bases fitting TRBD1. Germline loops: CDR1 DFQATT, CDR2 SNEGSKA (reference sequence). V was clipped by 6 bases and J by 4 bases; unmatched bases: 10. There are 15 residues in the CDR3. The CDR3 DNA reads as TGCAGTGCGAAAACAGGGGGCGCTTGGAATCAGCCCCAGCATTTT. Protein sequence: CSAKTGGAWNQPQHF.

This clonotype was counted at least ten times. The chain uses TRBV7-6 and TRBJ1-1; 7 bases map to TRBD1. Germline V gene sequence: CDR1 SGHVS, CDR2 FNYEAQ. This CDR3 comprises 15 residues. With 6 bases clipped from V and 6 bases from J, the junction kept 13 bases outside the gene matches. The CDR3 is CASSPRGGQGSEAFF. Written as DNA, the CDR3 is TGTGCCAGCAGTCCTAGAGGGGGCCAGGGGTCTGAAGCTTTCTTT.

This clonotype was detected ten times or more. The chain links TRBV5-1 to TRBJ2-7, with a tentative D call TRBD1 (5 bases). Germline V gene lookup returns CDR1 SGHRS and CDR2 YFSETQ. V gave up 4 bases and J gave up 5 bases, with 19 bases separating them. CDR3 length: 15 amino acids. CDR3 residues: CASSVRETELHEQYF. CDR3 coding DNA: TGCGCCAGCAGCGTCCGTGAGACAGAACTCCACGAGCAGTACTTC. The whole variable domain, remainder taken from reference TRBV5-1 and TRBJ2-7, is KAGVTQTPRYLIKTRGQQVTLSCSPISGHRSVSWYQQTPGQGLQFLFEYFSETQRNKGNFPGRFSGRQFSNSRSEMNVSTLELGDSALYLCASSVRETELHEQYFGPGTRLTVT.

This clonotype appeared many times. V and J are TRBV7-3 and TRBJ2-3; D possibly corresponds to TRBD2 (6 bases). Looked up from germline, CDR1 is SGHTA and CDR2 is FQGTGA. This CDR3 is built from 15 residues. V dropped 5 bases and J dropped 5 bases, with 17 bases sitting between them. DNA for the CDR3: TGTGCCAGCAGCACAACCGGGACTGGCGGAGATACGCAGTATTTT. Translation gives CASSTTGTGGDTQYF.

J is TRBJ2-7 and V is TRBV27; D unresolved. This CDR3 region has 15 residues. V lost 4 bases to trimming and J lost 2 bases, with 15 bases between them. The germline V gene has CDR1 MNHEY and CDR2 SMNVEV (reference sequence). CDR3 bases: TGTGCCAGCAGTTCCCGATGGGGTAGTCCCTACGAGCAGTACTTC. Translation gives CASSSRWGSPYEQYF.

As to this clonotype: Being one base from a much bigger clone, this may be a read error. The rearrangement uses TRBV7-3 and TRBJ2-3; 10 nucleotides agree with TRBD2. Germline trimming cut 10 bases from V and 4 bases from J; bases unmatched to any gene: 5. CDR3 length equals 13 residues. Germline CDR1 reads SGHTA; CDR2 reads FQGTGA. The CDR3 nucleotides are TGTGCCAACCAGCGGGGGGGATCAGATACGCAGTATTTT. It encodes CANQRGGSDTQYF.

As concerns this clonotype: One end of the junction is discordant with germline, which a read error may explain. J is TRBJ1-2 and V is TRBV13, with a possible D match to TRBD1 (5 bases). Germline assignment: CDR1 PRHDT and CDR2 FYEKMQ (reference sequence). The CDR3 runs to 13 residues. CDR3 in amino acids: CASSVGVNYGYTF. The CDR3 DNA follows: TGTGCCAGCAGCGTAGGGGTTAACTATGGCTACACCTTC.

This clonotype was counted at least ten times. The V call is TRBV7-8, the J call TRBJ2-5; D perhaps matches TRBD2 (5 bases). Germline CDR1 and CDR2: SGHVS and FQNEAQ. V lost 0 bases and J lost 4, with 12 bases in between. The CDR3 has 15 residues. The CDR3, as DNA: TGTGCCAGCAGCTTAGCGCGAGTAGCGCGAGAGACCCAGTACTTC. This sequence encodes CASSLARVARETQYF. The full variable domain, its missing parts supplied by reference TRBV7-8 and TRBJ2-5, is GAGVSQSPRYKVAKRGQDVALRCDPISGHVSLFWYQQALGQGPEFLTYFQNEAQLDKSGLPSDRFFAERPEGSVSTLKIQRTQQEDSAVYLCASSLARVARETQYFGPGTRLLVL.